The 29 T cell receptor beta chains below all came from one sample that was sequenced in a study of T cells after yellow fever vaccination. TCRdb processed the 5' RACE reads anew with MiXCR; each CDR3 protein has one entry. The sample lists fewer than 90,000 distinct CDR3 sequences; approximately 7% were seen once. This specimen consisted of CD8+ T cells sorted from PBMCs, obtained 5 to 6 days after the first yellow fever vaccination. These receptors originate from a man between 18 and 35 years old who received the YFV17D yellow fever vaccine.

There are many counts of this clonotype. The chain links TRBV7-6 to TRBJ2-2; TRBD2 is a possible D gene (5 bases). V was shortened by 0 bases and J by 8 bases, with 13 bases between the two germline ends. Germline-derived CDR1 and CDR2 are SGHVS and FNYEAQ. The CDR3 has 15 residues. The CDR3 here is CASSLAGMNIGELFF. DNA of the CDR3: TGTGCCAGCAGCTTAGCCGGGATGAACATTGGGGAGCTGTTTTTT.

V and J are TRBV9 and TRBJ2-3, with 8 bases identical to TRBD2. The CDR3 is 15 residues long. Germline-derived CDR1 and CDR2 are SGDLS and YYNGEE. With V trimmed by 4 bases and J by 3 bases, 7 bases remained unmatched. The CDR3 spells CASSPRGGGTDTQYF. The CDR3 DNA is TGTGCCAGCAGCCCTCGGGGGGGAGGTACAGATACGCAGTATTTT.

This clonotype came up many times. J is TRBJ2-2 and V is TRBV12-3 or TRBV12-4, with D perhaps matching TRBD1 (6 bases). The germline V and J ends were trimmed by 7 bases and 3 bases, with 12 bases remaining between them. The CDR3 consists of 14 residues. CDR3 DNA: TGTGCCAGCATCTCAGGGGAGTACACCGGGGAGCTGTTTTTT. This codes for CASISGEYTGELFF.

This clonotype was counted between two and nine times. The rearrangement links TRBV6-2 or TRBV6-3 to TRBJ1-2; D is unresolved. Germline V gene data show CDR1 as MNHEY and CDR2 as SVGEGT. This CDR3 spans 13 amino acids. Trimming took off 2 bases at V and 4 bases at J, with 8 bases between the two ends. The CDR3 DNA reads as TGTGCCAGCAGTTACGAGGCAGGCTATGGCTACACCTTC. The encoded protein is CASSYEAGYGYTF.

V gene TRBV27 combines with J gene TRBJ2-7; D is perhaps TRBD1 or TRBD2 (5 bases each). The CDR3 covers 16 residues. V was cut by 3 bases and J by 2 bases, with 17 bases left in between. CDR1 MNHEY and CDR2 SMNVEV come from the germline V gene (reference sequence). CDR3 protein: CASSFRGDDTAYEQYV. For the CDR3, the DNA is TGTGCCAGCAGTTTTAGAGGGGATGACACTGCCTACGAGCAGTACGTC.

The chain is built from TRBV4-3 and TRBJ1-4; the D is unclear. In germline, CDR1 is LGHNA, CDR2 YSLEER. The CDR3 spans 15 residues. Trimming took 0 bases from V and 5 from J, leaving 10 bases between them. The CDR3 sequence: CASSQDWTGNEKLFF. As DNA, the CDR3 is TGCGCCAGCAGCCAAGATTGGACGGGGAATGAAAAACTGTTTTTT.

The CDR3 reads CASSFPVKLNTGELFF. The CDR3 DNA sequence: TGTGCCAGCAGCTTTCCGGTGAAGCTTAACACCGGGGAGCTGTTTTTT. The chain employs TRBV7-9 and TRBJ2-2; D remains unclear. Trimming took 3 bases from V and 2 from J, leaving 13 bases between them. Germline V gene data show CDR1 as SEHNR and CDR2 as FQNEAQ (reference sequence). The CDR3 is made up of 16 amino acids.

This clonotype was found many times. The V and J genes are TRBV12-3 or TRBV12-4 and TRBJ2-3; 12 nucleotides agree with TRBD2. V dropped 5 bases and J dropped 6; count of bases not matched to a gene: 27. This CDR3 is built from 22 residues. CDR3 in amino acids: CASSPSGGGFAPLVRSADTQYF. CDR3 bases: TGTGCCAGCAGTCCTAGCGGGGGGGGGTTCGCGCCCCTCGTTCGTTCCGCTGATACGCAGTATTTT.

In its sample, this clonotype was seen a few times. V and J are TRBV20-1 and TRBJ1-1; D is perhaps TRBD1 (6 bases). The CDR3 extends over 15 amino acids. Germline values: CDR1 DFQATT, CDR2 SNEGSKA (reference sequence). V was shortened by 2 bases and J by 0 bases, with 13 bases between the two germline ends. The CDR3 DNA follows: TGCAGTGCTAGACAATCGGGACACATGAACACTGAAGCTTTCTTT. Translating gives CSARQSGHMNTEAFF.

V gene TRBV5-1 combines with J gene TRBJ2-3; perhaps TRBD2 as D (6 bases). Germline V gene sequence: CDR1 SGHRS, CDR2 YFSETQ. The CDR3 totals 15 residues. Trimming took 0 bases from V and 4 from J, leaving 12 bases between them. The CDR3 nucleotides read TGCGCCAGCAGCTTGGGAGGGAGGAGCGCAGATACGCAGTATTTT. Residues: CASSLGGRSADTQYF.

This clonotype was seen more than once but under ten times. V gene TRBV7-9 combines with J gene TRBJ1-1; 8 positions agree with TRBD1. Trimming at V came to 0 bases and at J to 3 bases, leaving 6 bases not matched to a gene. Germline CDR1 SEHNR, CDR2 FQNEAQ (reference sequence). This CDR3 is 16 amino acids long. Here the CDR3 reads CASSLAPGGADTEAFF. The CDR3 bases are TGTGCCAGCAGCTTAGCCCCAGGGGGCGCGGACACTGAAGCTTTCTTT.

This clonotype occurred a few times. The chain links TRBV7-8 to TRBJ2-2; 12 bases are shared with TRBD2. The CDR3 consists of 18 residues. Germline-derived CDR1 and CDR2 are SGHVS and FQNEAQ. The ends lost 8 bases at V and 7 bases at J; junction bases unmatched: 17. The CDR3 region is CASPGLAGGQHHGGELFF. CDR3 bases: TGTGCCAGCCCTGGGCTAGCGGGGGGGCAGCACCATGGCGGGGAGCTGTTTTTT.

This clonotype was seen a few times. This chain connects TRBV12-3 or TRBV12-4 to TRBJ2-1, with 10 bases lining up with TRBD2. J lost 0 bases, V lost 6 bases, and 5 bases had no gene match. The CDR3 has 16 amino acids. CDR3 in amino acids: CASSPSGRSSYNEQFF. The CDR3 nucleotides are TGTGCCAGCAGCCCTAGCGGGAGAAGCTCCTACAATGAGCAGTTCTTC.

For this clonotype: At one boundary the junction diverges from the germline segment, which might be a read error. CDR3 sequence: CIARDEATLYEQYF. CDR3 coding DNA: TGCATTGCTAGAGATGAGGCTACACTCTACGAGCAGTACTTC. The chain uses TRBV20-1 and TRBJ2-7; D call uncertain. Germline values: CDR1 DFQATT, CDR2 SNEGSKA (reference sequence). This CDR3 contains 14 residues.

This clonotype was seen repeatedly, ten times or more. The rearrangement links TRBV5-4 to TRBJ2-3; D unclear. CDR3 length: 18 residues. V shed 0 bases and J shed 0 bases, with 17 bases lying between them. CDR1 SGHNT and CDR2 YYREEE come from the germline V gene (reference sequence). Here the CDR3 reads CASSLEPEDYLSTDTQYF. The CDR3 coding sequence is TGTGCCAGCAGCTTGGAGCCCGAGGATTACCTTAGCACAGATACGCAGTATTTT.

The rearrangement uses TRBV5-1 and TRBJ2-5, with a possible D match to TRBD2 (6 bases). The CDR3 sequence is 15 residues long. Trimming took 0 bases from V and 0 from J, leaving 9 bases between them. CDR1 and CDR2 from the germline V gene are SGHRS and YFSETQ. In DNA, the CDR3 is TGCGCCAGCAGCTTGGCCGGGGGACACCAAGAGACCCAGTACTTC. As protein: CASSLAGGHQETQYF.

The chain links TRBV15 to TRBJ1-5; D is unresolved. The V end was cut by 3 bases, the J end by 1 base, with 10 bases between. Germline V gene data show CDR1 as LNHNV and CDR2 as YYDKDF (reference sequence). The CDR3 is 15 amino acids. CDR3 DNA sequence: TGTGCCACCAGCAGCGAGCCCGGGAGCAATCAGCCCCAGCATTTT. It specifies CATSSEPGSNQPQHF.

The rearrangement joins TRBV7-6 to TRBJ1-1; no reliable D call. The V end lost 0 bases, the J end lost 0 bases, and 5 bases lay between the germline ends. Germline loops: CDR1 SGHVS, CDR2 FNYEAQ. There are 14 residues in the CDR3. The CDR3 protein is CASSLAGLNTEAFF. Written as DNA, the CDR3 is TGTGCCAGCAGCTTAGCAGGCTTGAACACTGAAGCTTTCTTT.

To note about this clonotype: This may stem from a read error, because a much larger clone lies one nucleotide away. The chain recombines TRBV28 with TRBJ2-7; D gene unclear. Germline-derived CDR1 and CDR2 are MDHEN and SYDVKM. The CDR3 runs 15 residues. Trimming left V 3 bases short and J 3 bases short, with 15 bases between. CDR3 sequence: CASSLSPGCYYEQYV. For the CDR3, the DNA is TGTGCCAGCAGTTTGAGCCCCGGGTGTTACTACGAGCAGTACGTC.

This chain uses TRBV10-2 with TRBJ1-1, with D unresolved. CDR3 length: 12 residues. Trimming removed 6 bases at V and 1 base at J, with 6 bases between. The V gene's germline CDR1 is WSHSY and CDR2 SAAADI. This CDR3 reads CASRVWNTEAFF. The CDR3 region has the DNA TGCGCCAGCAGGGTGTGGAACACTGAAGCTTTCTTT.

The chain combines TRBV4-1 with TRBJ2-7; a weak D match, TRBD1 (6 bases). The CDR3 is 14 residues long. CDR1 and CDR2 from the germline V gene are MGHRA and YSYEKL. Between the trimmed V and J ends, which lost 0 bases and 6 bases, there was a span of 12 bases. CDR3 residues: CASSQDLTGREQYF. The DNA of the CDR3 is TGCGCCAGCAGCCAAGATCTTACAGGGCGCGAGCAGTACTTC.

Here the CDR3 reads CASSLSRVIAKNIQYF. The CDR3 region has the DNA TGTGCCAGCAGCTTATCTCGGGTTATTGCCAAAAACATTCAGTACTTC. This chain joins TRBV7-2 and TRBJ2-4; no firm D call. This CDR3 spans 16 amino acids. V gave up 2 bases and J gave up 1 base, with 12 bases separating them. Germline V CDR1 and CDR2: SGHTA, FQGNSA.

Only a few counts were recorded for this clonotype. The rearrangement links TRBV7-8 to TRBJ1-1; unclear D gene. Trimming cost V 3 bases and J 7 bases, with 21 bases left between them. There are 16 residues in the CDR3. From germline, CDR1 is SGHVS and CDR2 FQNEAQ. CDR3 nucleotide sequence: TGTGCCAGCAGCTTGCCAAGTGGGCCTACTCCAGATGAAGCTTTCTTT. Amino acid sequence: CASSLPSGPTPDEAFF. Full variable domain (missing parts from reference TRBV7-8 and TRBJ1-1): GAGVSQSPRYKVAKRGQDVALRCDPISGHVSLFWYQQALGQGPEFLTYFQNEAQLDKSGLPSDRFFAERPEGSVSTLKIQRTQQEDSAVYLCASSLPSGPTPDEAFFGQGTRLTVV.

The chain employs TRBV4-1 and TRBJ1-1, with a weak D call TRBD1 (5 bases). The CDR3 contains 13 residues. The V gene lost 1 base and the J gene lost 7 bases, with 10 bases spanning the gap. Germline assignment: CDR1 MGHRA and CDR2 YSYEKL. The CDR3 DNA follows: TGCGCCAGCAGCCAAGTGGTTCAGGGTGAAGCTTTCTTT. Amino acid sequence: CASSQVVQGEAFF.

This clonotype showed up just a few times. The V and J genes are TRBV13 and TRBJ1-1, with D unclear. The germline CDR1 and CDR2 sequences are PRHDT and FYEKMQ (reference sequence). V was trimmed by 3 bases and J by 1 base, leaving 9 bases between them. This CDR3 contains 14 residues. CDR3 nucleotides: TGTGCCAGCAGCTTCGGGCGACAGAACACTGAAGCTTTCTTT. Translating gives CASSFGRQNTEAFF.

This clonotype showed up just a few times. This chain joins TRBV7-9 and TRBJ2-1; D unclear. The CDR3 spans 17 residues. V gave up 2 bases and J gave up 8 bases, with 22 bases separating them. CDR1 is SEHNR and CDR2 is FQNEAQ in the germline V gene (reference sequence). The CDR3 bases are TGTGCCAGCAGCTTATATTTTTCTGATGGGTTCGGTGATGAGCAGTTCTTC. Amino acids: CASSLYFSDGFGDEQFF.

This clonotype was counted at least ten times. This sequence joins TRBV6-1 and TRBJ2-5; D ambiguous. V lost 6 bases and J 4 bases, leaving 6 bases between the germline ends. Germline V gene sequence: CDR1 MNHNS, CDR2 SASEGT. This CDR3 is 11 amino acids long. The CDR3, as DNA: TGTGCCAGCAGGCGTAGAGAGACCCAGTACTTC. This codes for CASRRRETQYF.

In this sample, this clonotype turned up a few times. The genes are TRBV7-2 and TRBJ2-1; 7 bases match TRBD1. V dropped 6 bases and J dropped 7; count of bases not matched to a gene: 9. Germline-derived CDR1 and CDR2 are SGHTA and FQGNSA. The CDR3 has 14 amino acids. CDR3 nucleotides: TGTGCCAGCAGGTATTCCAGGGGGACAAATGAGCAGTTCTTC. It encodes CASRYSRGTNEQFF.

The gene calls are TRBV7-2 and TRBJ1-2, with D tentatively TRBD1 (5 bases). Trimming cost V 5 bases and J 3 bases, with 13 bases left between them. This CDR3 contains 14 residues. CDR1 and CDR2 from the germline V gene are SGHTA and FQGNSA. The chain's CDR3 is CASSPSREDYGYTF. CDR3 nucleotides: TGTGCCAGCAGCCCCAGCAGGGAGGACTATGGCTACACCTTC.